A selection of T cell receptor beta chains follows, all from one sample in a study of prognosis after radiotherapy for stage I lung cancer. Via MiXCR, TCRdb re-called the multiplex PCR reads, giving one row per CDR3 protein. This sample yields fewer than 25,000 distinct CDR3 sequences, of which about a quarter are seen a single time; 22% belongs to the top ten. Sequencing used PBMCs, obtained before or after stereotactic body radiation therapy (not recorded which). These TCRs come from a donor of 50 years or more with non-small cell lung cancer. Each CDR3 is given with its conserved first and last residue. The order of the fields is D gene, J gene, clone size, V gene, CDR3 protein, CDR3 DNA. D genes are given only for firm matches. Some rows mark clone size as missing; the rest say once, few, many or name a class of expanded clone.

TRBD1,TRBJ1-5,many,TRBV4-1,CASSPGTGRSQPQHF,TGCGCCAGCAGCCCCGGGACAGGGAGGAGTCAGCCCCAGCATTTT
TRBD2,TRBJ2-2,many,TRBV10-3,CAISENGLGFNGELFF,TGTGCCATCAGTGAGAACGGACTAGGGTTCAACGGGGAGCTGTTTTTT
.,TRBJ1-6,.,TRBV30,CAWRPRIERSPLHF,TGTGCCTGGAGGCCTCGAATAGAGCGTTCACCCCTCCACTTT
.,TRBJ2-7,many,TRBV18,CASSGRRSTYEQYF,TGTGCCAGCTCAGGCCGCAGGTCTACCTACGAGCAGTACTTC
TRBD2,TRBJ2-7,.,TRBV27,CANSRGTSGTYEQYF,TGTGCCAACAGTCGGGGGACTAGCGGAACATACGAGCAGTACTTC
TRBD2,TRBJ2-4,many,TRBV28,CASNPSGSDIQYF,TGTGCCAGCAATCCTAGCGGGAGTGACATTCAGTACTTC
TRBD2,TRBJ2-7,.,TRBV28,CASSPGTSGRSYEQYF,TGTGCCAGCAGTCCGGGGACTAGCGGGAGGTCCTACGAACAGTACTTC
TRBD1,TRBJ2-7,many,TRBV5-1,CASSEGQGTYEQYF,TGCGCCAGCAGCGAAGGACAGGGTACCTACGAGCAGTACTTC
TRBD2,TRBJ2-5,once,TRBV5-6,CASSALTGEGETQYF,TGTGCTAGCAGCGCCCTAACGGGGGAGGGGGAGACCCAGTACTTC
.,TRBJ2-3,many,TRBV7-2,CASSPTWGAESTDTQYF,TGTGCCAGCAGCCCGACATGGGGAGCGGAAAGCACAGATACGCAGTATTTT
.,TRBJ1-5,many,TRBV7-2,CASSHGVLVGQPQHF,TGTGCCAGCAGCCATGGGGTTCTCGTTGGACAGCCCCAGCATTTT
TRBD1,TRBJ1-1,many,TRBV6-9,CASSSGTATEAFF,TGTGCCAGCAGTTCCGGGACAGCGACTGAAGCTTTCTTT
.,TRBJ1-5,many,TRBV20-1,CSAAGGSNQPQHF,TGCAGTGCTGCCGGGGGCAGCAATCAGCCCCAGCATTTT
.,TRBJ2-3,many,TRBV18,CASSRTDTQYF,TGTGCCAGCTCACGCACAGATACGCAGTATTTT
.,TRBJ1-4,many,TRBV24-1,CATSDQHKSATNEKLFF,TGTGCCACCAGTGATCAACATAAGTCGGCAACTAATGAAAAACTGTTTTTT
TRBD2,TRBJ2-3,many,TRBV5-6,CASSTTSGIGLDTQYF,TGTGCCAGCAGCACCACTAGCGGGATAGGTCTGGATACGCAGTATTTT
TRBD1,TRBJ2-7,many,TRBV6-1,CASSPGTGGQYF,TGTGCCAGCAGTCCCGGGACAGGGGGCCAGTACTTC
.,TRBJ1-1,many,TRBV6-1,CASEGVENTEAFF,TGTGCCAGCGAGGGGGTCGAAAACACTGAAGCTTTCTTT
TRBD1,TRBJ1-2,once,TRBV7-2,CASGLLHGGTGLGNNYGYTF,TGTGCCAGCGGCTTATTACATGGGGGGACAGGTTTGGGCAACAACTATGGCTACACCTTC
.,TRBJ2-2,.,TRBV6-1,CASIEPRGGLSGGELFF,TGTGCCAGCATTGAACCACGAGGTGGACTGTCAGGCGGGGAGCTGTTTTTT
.,TRBJ2-7,many,TRBV6-5,CASSYLYEQYF,TGTGCCAGCAGTTATCTCTACGAGCAGTACTTC
.,TRBJ1-1,many,TRBV4-1,CASSQDLYRANTEAFF,TGCGCCAGCAGCCAAGATCTTTACAGAGCGAACACTGAAGCTTTCTTT
.,TRBJ2-7,many,TRBV13,CASSFGIAEKSYEQYF,TGTGCCAGCAGCTTTGGTATAGCGGAAAAATCCTACGAGCAGTACTTC
.,TRBJ2-6,many,TRBV10-3,CAISADFFSGANVLTF,TGTGCCATCAGTGCGGATTTTTTCTCTGGGGCCAACGTCCTGACTTTC
TRBD2,TRBJ2-2,.,TRBV2,CVSGSGSTNTGELFF,TGTGTCAGCGGAAGCGGGAGTACCAACACCGGGGAGCTGTTTTTT
.,TRBJ2-7,many,TRBV5-5,CASREGWGSYEQYF,TGTGCCAGCAGGGAGGGCTGGGGCTCCTACGAGCAGTACTTC
TRBD1,TRBJ2-6,many,TRBV12-5,CASGKMTGAGANVLTF,TGTGCTAGTGGCAAAATGACAGGGGCTGGGGCCAACGTCCTGACTTTC
.,TRBJ2-3,once,TRBV5-8,CASSLTGGYGTDTQYF,TGTGCCAGCAGCTTGACAGGAGGTTATGGCACAGATACGCAGTATTTT
TRBD1,TRBJ2-1,many,TRBV9,CASSVVQGAYNEQFF,TGTGCCAGCAGCGTAGTCCAGGGGGCCTACAATGAGCAGTTCTTC
.,TRBJ2-7,many,TRBV6-1,CASSETSIVHEQYF,TGTGCCAGCAGTGAAACTAGTATAGTCCACGAGCAGTACTTC
.,TRBJ2-7,many,TRBV5-1,CASSLSRPEEQYF,TGCGCCAGCAGCTTGTCGCGCCCGGAAGAGCAGTACTTC
TRBD2,TRBJ2-2,many,TRBV27,CASSDPGLAGGPTGELFF,TGTGCCAGCAGCGATCCCGGACTAGCGGGAGGGCCCACCGGGGAGCTGTTTTTT
.,TRBJ2-6,many,TRBV13,CASSMTGANVLTF,TGTGCCAGCAGCATGACTGGGGCCAACGTCCTGACTTTC
.,TRBJ2-1,.,TRBV5-1,CASSFHGDNEQFF,TGCGCCAGCAGCTTCCACGGCGACAATGAGCAGTTCTTC
.,TRBJ2-1,many,TRBV4-1,CASTKQRWETNEQFF,TGCGCCAGCACCAAACAGAGGTGGGAAACCAATGAGCAGTTCTTC